The clone carrying this TCR beta chain was detected a few times. The antigen is not known. As it was prepared, the TCRbeta library received unique molecular identifiers. TCRdb passed the PCR reads through MiXCR, listing each CDR3 protein once. Of approximately 85,000 distinct CDR3 sequences detected, approximately 14% appear once; the ten largest clones hold 27%. This CDR3 has 13 amino acids. V was clipped by 5 bases and J by 7 bases, with 16 bases between them. Germline CDR1 DFQATT, CDR2 SNEGSKA (reference sequence). The sample comes from a study of T-cell reconstitution after alpha-beta-depleted transplantation in children. Study-wide points: Recipient T cells and thymic progenitors that survived were the source of the high TCRbeta diversity seen at day 60 in some patients.

The rearrangement uses TRBV20-1 and TRBJ2-3; the D call may be TRBD1 or TRBD2 (5 bases each). The input for sequencing was PBMCs, mostly from graft donor cells, taken 180 days after TCRalphabeta/CD19-depleted stem cell transplant. The TCR sequence derives from a male patient under 10 years old who had a stem cell transplant for acute lymphoblastic leukemia, so the T cells may come from the graft donor. This chain's CDR3 is CSAPPGRPYTQYF. CDR3 nucleotide sequence: TGCAGTGCTCCCCCGGGACGCCCTTATACGCAGTATTTT.